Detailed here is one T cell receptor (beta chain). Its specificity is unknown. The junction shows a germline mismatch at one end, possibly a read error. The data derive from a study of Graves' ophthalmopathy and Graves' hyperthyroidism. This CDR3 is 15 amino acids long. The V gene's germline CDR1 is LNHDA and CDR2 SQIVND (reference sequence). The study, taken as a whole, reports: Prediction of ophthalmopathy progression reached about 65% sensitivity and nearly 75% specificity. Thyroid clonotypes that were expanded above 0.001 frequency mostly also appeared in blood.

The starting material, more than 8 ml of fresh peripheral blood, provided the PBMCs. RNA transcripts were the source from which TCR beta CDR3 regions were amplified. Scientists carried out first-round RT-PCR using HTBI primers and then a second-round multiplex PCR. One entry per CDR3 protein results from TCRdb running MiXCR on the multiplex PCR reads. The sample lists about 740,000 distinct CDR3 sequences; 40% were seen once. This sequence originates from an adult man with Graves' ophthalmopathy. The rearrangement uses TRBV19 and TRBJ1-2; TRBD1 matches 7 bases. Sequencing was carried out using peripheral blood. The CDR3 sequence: CASSESGGNIYGYTF. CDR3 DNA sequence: TGTGCGAGTAGCGAATCAGGGGGGAATATCTATGGCTACACCTTC.